This T cell receptor (beta chain) was documented in a study of blood T cell repertoires in COVID-19. On the study more broadly: From the United States, Italy and Spain came samples of acute and convalescent COVID-19. The cDNA or gDNA used as material had been derived from T cells, B-cell-depleted T cells, or PBMCs.

The study drew participants aged about 18 to 89 years from roughly 25 US areas. CDR3 length: 14 residues. Germline CDR1 MGHDK, CDR2 SYGVNS. The V and J ends lost 5 bases and 14 bases, in that order; junction bases with no gene match: 8. Study processing details: The authors estimated nucleated cell counts from reference gene primer amplification. TCRdb's copy holds only in-frame clones and misses some; the assay was immunoSEQ multiplex PCR. Clonal size and the V and J genes are those of that table, whereas D and trimming came from the DNA. This table holds 350,000 to 400,000 clones, roughly nine tenths found once.

Sequencing was performed on PBMCs or T cells enriched from blood (not recorded which). The TCR sequence derives from a woman aged 40 to 55 who had been exposed to COVID-19. V and J are TRBV25-1 and TRBJ1-6; TRBD1 aligns across 11 bases. CDR3 DNA sequence: TGTGCCAGCAGTAAACGGACAGGGGGCGCCGCCCTCCACTTT. This encodes CASSKRTGGAALHF.